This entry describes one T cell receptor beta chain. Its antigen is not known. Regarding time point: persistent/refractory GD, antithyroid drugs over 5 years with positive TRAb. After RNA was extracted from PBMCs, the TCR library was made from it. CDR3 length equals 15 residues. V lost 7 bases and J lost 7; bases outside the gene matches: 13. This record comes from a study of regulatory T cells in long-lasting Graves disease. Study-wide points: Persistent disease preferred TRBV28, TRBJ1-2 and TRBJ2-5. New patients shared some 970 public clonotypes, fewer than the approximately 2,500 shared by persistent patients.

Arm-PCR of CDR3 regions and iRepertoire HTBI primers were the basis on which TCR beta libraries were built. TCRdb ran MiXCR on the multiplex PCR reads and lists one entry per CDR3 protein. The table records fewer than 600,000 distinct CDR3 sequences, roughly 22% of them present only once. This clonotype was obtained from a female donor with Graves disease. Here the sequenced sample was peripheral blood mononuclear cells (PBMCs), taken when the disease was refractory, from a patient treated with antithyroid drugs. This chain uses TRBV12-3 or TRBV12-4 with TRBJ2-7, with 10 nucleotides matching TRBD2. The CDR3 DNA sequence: TGTGCCAGCACCCCCGGAGGGCTAGCGGGGGAGGAGCAGTACTTC. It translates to CASTPGGLAGEEQYF.